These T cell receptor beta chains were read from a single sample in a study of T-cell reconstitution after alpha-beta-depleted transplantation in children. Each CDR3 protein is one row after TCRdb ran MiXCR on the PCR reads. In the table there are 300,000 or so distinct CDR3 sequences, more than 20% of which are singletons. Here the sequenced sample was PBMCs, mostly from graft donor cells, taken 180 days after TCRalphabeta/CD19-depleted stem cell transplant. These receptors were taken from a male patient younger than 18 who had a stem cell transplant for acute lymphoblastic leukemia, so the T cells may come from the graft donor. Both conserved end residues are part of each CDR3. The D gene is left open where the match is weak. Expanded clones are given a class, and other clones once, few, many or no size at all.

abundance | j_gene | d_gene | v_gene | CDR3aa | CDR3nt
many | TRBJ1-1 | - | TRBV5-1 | CASSLASWREAFF | TGCGCCAGCAGCTTGGCCTCTTGGAGAGAAGCTTTCTTT
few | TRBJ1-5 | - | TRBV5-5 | CASSWQDQPQHF | TGTGCCAGCAGCTGGCAGGATCAGCCCCAGCATTTT
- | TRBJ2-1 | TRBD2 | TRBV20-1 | CSARGPLAAQQFF | TGCAGTGCTAGAGGGCCGCTAGCGGCCCAGCAGTTCTTC
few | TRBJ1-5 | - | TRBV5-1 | CASSLEGLVIQPQHF | TGCGCCAGCAGCTTGGAGGGGTTAGTGATTCAGCCCCAGCATTTT
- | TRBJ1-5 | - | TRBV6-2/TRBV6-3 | CASRQGTQVNQPQHF | TGTGCCAGCAGACAAGGGACCCAGGTAAATCAGCCCCAGCATTTT
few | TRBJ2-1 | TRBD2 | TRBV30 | CAWSTTSGAYNEQFF | TGTGCCTGGAGCACTACTAGCGGGGCCTACAATGAGCAGTTCTTC
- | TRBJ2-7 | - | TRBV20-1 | CSARGRPVYEQYF | TGCAGTGCTAGGGGGCGCCCCGTCTACGAGCAGTACTTC
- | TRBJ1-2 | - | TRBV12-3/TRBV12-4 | CASSLVQGDYGYTF | TGTGCCAGCAGTTTAGTACAGGGAGATTATGGCTACACCTTC
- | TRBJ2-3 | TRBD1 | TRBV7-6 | CASTPYGDRLSHTDTQYF | TGTGCCAGCACCCCCTATGGGGACAGGCTCTCCCACACAGATACGCAGTATTTT
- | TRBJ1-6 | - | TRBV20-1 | CSAIDGLSSYNSPLHF | TGCAGTGCTATTGACGGACTAAGCTCCTATAATTCACCCCTCCACTTT
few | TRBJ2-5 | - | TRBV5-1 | CASSSSIVGETQYF | TGCGCCAGCAGCTCCTCGATCGTGGGGGAGACCCAGTACTTC
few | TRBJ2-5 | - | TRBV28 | CASSLPAGPLGETQYF | TGTGCCAGCAGTCTCCCCGCGGGCCCCCTTGGGGAGACCCAGTACTTC
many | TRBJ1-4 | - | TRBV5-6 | CASSLSVVRGSGEKLFF | TGTGCCAGCAGCTTGAGTGTCGTCCGAGGGTCTGGTGAAAAACTGTTTTTT
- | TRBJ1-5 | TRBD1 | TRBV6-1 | CASRDRGVGHNQPQHF | TGTGCCAGCAGGGACAGGGGAGTGGGACACAATCAGCCCCAGCATTTT
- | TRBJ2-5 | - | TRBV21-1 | CASSKQVGRGPSETQYF | TGTGCCAGCAGCAAACAAGTTGGTAGGGGGCCCTCGGAGACCCAGTACTTC
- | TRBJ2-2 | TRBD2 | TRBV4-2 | CASSQVWTSGSGGELFF | TGTGCCAGCAGCCAAGTTTGGACTAGCGGGAGCGGCGGGGAGCTGTTTTTT
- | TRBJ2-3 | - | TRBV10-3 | CAISRPWGDTQYF | TGTGCCATCAGTAGGCCCTGGGGAGATACGCAGTATTTT
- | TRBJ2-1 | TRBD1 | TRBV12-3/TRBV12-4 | CASRGQGYNEQFF | TGTGCCAGCAGGGGACAGGGTTACAATGAGCAGTTCTTC
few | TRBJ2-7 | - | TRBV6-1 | CASSLIAGSFYEQYF | TGTGCCAGCAGCCTGATTGCGGGAAGTTTCTACGAGCAGTACTTC
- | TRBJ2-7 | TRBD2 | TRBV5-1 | CASSTGLAGAAF | TGCGCCAGCAGCACGGGACTAGCGGGAGCGGCCTTC
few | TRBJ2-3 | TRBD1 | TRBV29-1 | CSLRQGTDTQYF | TGCAGCTTAAGACAGGGGACAGATACGCAGTATTTT
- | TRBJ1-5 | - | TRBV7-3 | CASSLWGARNRNNQPQHF | TGTGCCAGCAGCTTATGGGGGGCCCGGAACAGGAACAATCAGCCCCAGCATTTT
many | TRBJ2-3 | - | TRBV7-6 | CASSLAGGIITDTQYF | TGTGCCAGCAGCTTAGCGGGCGGGATAATCACAGATACGCAGTATTTT
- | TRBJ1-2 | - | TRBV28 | CASIPRDRLWRGYTF | TGTGCCAGCATCCCCCGGGACCGCCTTTGGAGAGGCTACACCTTC
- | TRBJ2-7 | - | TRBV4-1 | CACSQVPGASYNEQYF | TGCGCCTGCAGCCAAGTTCCGGGAGCGTCCTATAACGAGCAGTACTTC
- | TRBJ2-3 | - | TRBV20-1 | CSARVVAGTDTQYF | TGCAGTGCTAGGGTGGTAGCTGGCACAGATACGCAGTATTTT
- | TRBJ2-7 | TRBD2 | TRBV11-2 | CASSKGLALDYEQYF | TGTGCCAGCAGCAAGGGACTAGCGCTAGATTACGAGCAGTACTTC
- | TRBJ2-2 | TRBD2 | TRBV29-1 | CSVSARPDTSGTGELFF | TGCAGCGTTTCCGCCCGACCCGATACTAGCGGCACCGGGGAGCTGTTTTTT
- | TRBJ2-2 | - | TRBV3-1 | CASSPNGPGELFF | TGTGCCAGCAGCCCTAACGGCCCCGGGGAGCTGTTTTTT